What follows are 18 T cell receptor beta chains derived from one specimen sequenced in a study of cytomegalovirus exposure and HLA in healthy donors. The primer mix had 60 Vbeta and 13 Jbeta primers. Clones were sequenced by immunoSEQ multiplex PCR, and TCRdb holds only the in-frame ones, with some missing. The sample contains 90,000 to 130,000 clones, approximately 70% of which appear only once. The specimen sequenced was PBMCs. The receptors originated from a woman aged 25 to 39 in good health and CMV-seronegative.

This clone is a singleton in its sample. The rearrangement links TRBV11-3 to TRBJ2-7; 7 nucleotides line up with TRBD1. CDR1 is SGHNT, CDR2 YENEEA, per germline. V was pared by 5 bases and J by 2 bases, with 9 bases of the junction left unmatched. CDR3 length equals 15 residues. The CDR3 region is CASSDSGTVTYEQYF. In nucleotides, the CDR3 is TGTGCCAGCAGCGACTCCGGGACAGTCACCTACGAGCAGTACTTC. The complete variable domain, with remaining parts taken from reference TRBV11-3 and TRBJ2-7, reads EAGVVQSPRYKIIEKKQPVAFWCNPISGHNTLYWYLQNLGQGPELLIRYENEEAVDDSQLPKDRFSAERLKGVDSTLKIQPAELGDSAVYLCASSDSGTVTYEQYFGPGTRLTVT.

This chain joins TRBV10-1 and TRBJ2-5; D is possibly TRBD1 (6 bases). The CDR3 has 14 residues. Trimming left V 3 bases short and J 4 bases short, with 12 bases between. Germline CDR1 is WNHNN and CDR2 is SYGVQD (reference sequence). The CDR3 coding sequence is TGCGCCAGCAGTGATGAGGGGGACCCAGAGACCCAGTACTTC. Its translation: CASSDEGDPETQYF.

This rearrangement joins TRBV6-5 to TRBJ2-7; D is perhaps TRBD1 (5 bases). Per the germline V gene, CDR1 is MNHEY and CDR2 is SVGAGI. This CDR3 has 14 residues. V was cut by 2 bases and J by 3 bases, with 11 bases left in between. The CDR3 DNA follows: TGTGCCAGCAGTTACGTTGCAGGACACTACGAGCAGTACTTC. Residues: CASSYVAGHYEQYF.

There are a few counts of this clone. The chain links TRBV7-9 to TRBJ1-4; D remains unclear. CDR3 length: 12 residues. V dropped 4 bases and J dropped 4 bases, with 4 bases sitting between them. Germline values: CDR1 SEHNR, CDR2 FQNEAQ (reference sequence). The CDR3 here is CASSSYNEKLFF. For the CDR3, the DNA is TGTGCCAGCAGCTCCTATAATGAAAAACTGTTTTTT.

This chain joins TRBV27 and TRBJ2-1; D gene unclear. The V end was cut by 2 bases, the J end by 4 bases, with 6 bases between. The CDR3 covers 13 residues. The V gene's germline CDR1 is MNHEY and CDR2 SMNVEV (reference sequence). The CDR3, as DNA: TGTGCCAGCAGTTTAGGTACTTACAATGAGCAGTTCTTC. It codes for CASSLGTYNEQFF.

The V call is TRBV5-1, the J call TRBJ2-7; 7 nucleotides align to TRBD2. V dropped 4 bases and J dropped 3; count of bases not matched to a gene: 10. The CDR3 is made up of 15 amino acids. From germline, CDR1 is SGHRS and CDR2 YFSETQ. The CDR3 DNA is TGCGCCAGCAGCCACATGGGAGGGAGAGACTACGAGCAGTACTTC. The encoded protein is CASSHMGGRDYEQYF. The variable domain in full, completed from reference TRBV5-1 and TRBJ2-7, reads KAGVTQTPRYLIKTRGQQVTLSCSPISGHRSVSWYQQTPGQGLQFLFEYFSETQRNKGNFPGRFSGRQFSNSRSEMNVSTLELGDSALYLCASSHMGGRDYEQYFGPGTRLTVT.

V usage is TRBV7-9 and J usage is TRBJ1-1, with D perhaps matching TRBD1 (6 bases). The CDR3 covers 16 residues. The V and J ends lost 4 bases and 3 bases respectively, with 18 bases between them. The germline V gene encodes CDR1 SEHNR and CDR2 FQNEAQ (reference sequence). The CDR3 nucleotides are TGTGCCAGCAGCTCTCACTTCAGGGGTAGGGACACTGAAGCTTTCTTT. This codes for CASSSHFRGRDTEAFF.

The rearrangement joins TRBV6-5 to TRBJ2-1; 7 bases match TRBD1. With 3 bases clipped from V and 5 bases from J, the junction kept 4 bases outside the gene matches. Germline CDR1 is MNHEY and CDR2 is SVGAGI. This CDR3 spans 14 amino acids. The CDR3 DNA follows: TGTGCCAGCAGTTATGGGACAGTAAACAATGAGCAGTTCTTC. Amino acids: CASSYGTVNNEQFF.

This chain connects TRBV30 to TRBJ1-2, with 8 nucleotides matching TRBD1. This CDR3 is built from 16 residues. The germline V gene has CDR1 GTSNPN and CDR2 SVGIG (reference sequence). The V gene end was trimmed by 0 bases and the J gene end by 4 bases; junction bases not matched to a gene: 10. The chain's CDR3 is CAWSVGTRDRSYGYTF. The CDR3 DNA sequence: TGTGCCTGGAGTGTTGGGACAAGGGACAGGTCCTATGGCTACACCTTC.

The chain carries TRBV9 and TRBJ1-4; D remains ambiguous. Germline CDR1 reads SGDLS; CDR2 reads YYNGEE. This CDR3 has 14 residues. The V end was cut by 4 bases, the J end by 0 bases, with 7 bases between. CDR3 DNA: TGTGCCAGCAGCACAGCTGCAACTAATGAAAAACTGTTTTTT. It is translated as CASSTAATNEKLFF.

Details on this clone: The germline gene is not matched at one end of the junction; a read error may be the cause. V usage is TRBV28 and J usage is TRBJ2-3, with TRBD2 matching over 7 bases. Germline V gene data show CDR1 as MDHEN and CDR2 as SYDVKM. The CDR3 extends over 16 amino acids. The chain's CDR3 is CASSPQREIRTDTQYF. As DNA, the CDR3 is TGTGCCAGCAGTCCCCAGCGGGAAATTCGCACCGATACGCAGTATTTT.

For the CDR3, the DNA is TGTGCCTCTCAGGGATCCTACGAGCAGTACTTC. Its translation: CASQGSYEQYF. The chain is built from TRBV30 and TRBJ2-5; TRBD1 might be the D (5 bases). The J call may not be correct, given that the DNA end is closer to TRBJ2-7. This CDR3 spans 11 amino acids. Per the germline V gene, CDR1 is GTSNPN and CDR2 is SVGIG (reference sequence).

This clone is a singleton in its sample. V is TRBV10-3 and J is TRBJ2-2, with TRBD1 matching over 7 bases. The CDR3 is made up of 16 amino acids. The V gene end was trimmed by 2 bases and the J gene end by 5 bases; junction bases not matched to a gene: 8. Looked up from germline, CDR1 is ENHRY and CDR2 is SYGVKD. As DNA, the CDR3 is TGTGCCATCAGTGAGCAATTCGGGACAGTAACCGGGGAGCTGTTTTTT. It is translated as CAISEQFGTVTGELFF.

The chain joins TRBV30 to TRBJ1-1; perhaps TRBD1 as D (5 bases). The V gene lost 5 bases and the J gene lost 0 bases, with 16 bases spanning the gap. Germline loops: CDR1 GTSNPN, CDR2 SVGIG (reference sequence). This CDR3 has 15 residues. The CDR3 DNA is TGTGCCTGGGGGCCCGGGGGGAAGATGAACACTGAAGCTTTCTTT. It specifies CAWGPGGKMNTEAFF. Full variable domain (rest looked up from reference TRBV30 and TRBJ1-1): SQTIHQWPATLVQPVGSPLSLECTVEGTSNPNLYWYRQAAGRGLQLLFYSVGIGQISSEVPQNLSASRPQDRQFILSSKKLLLSDSGFYLCAWGPGGKMNTEAFFGQGTRLTVV.

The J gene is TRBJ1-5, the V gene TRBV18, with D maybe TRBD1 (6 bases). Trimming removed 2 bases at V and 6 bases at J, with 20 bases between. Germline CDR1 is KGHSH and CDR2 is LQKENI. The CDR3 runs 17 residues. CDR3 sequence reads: CASSPFSVRQDGQPQHF. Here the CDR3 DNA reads TGTGCCAGCTCACCATTTTCGGTAAGACAGGATGGTCAGCCCCAGCATTTT.

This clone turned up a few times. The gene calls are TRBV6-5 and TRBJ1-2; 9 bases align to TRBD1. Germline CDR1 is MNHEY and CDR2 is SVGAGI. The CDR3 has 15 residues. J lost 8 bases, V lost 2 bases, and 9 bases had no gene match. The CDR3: CASSYLYPGTGGYTF. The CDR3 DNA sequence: TGTGCCAGCAGTTACCTTTATCCCGGGACAGGGGGCTACACCTTC.

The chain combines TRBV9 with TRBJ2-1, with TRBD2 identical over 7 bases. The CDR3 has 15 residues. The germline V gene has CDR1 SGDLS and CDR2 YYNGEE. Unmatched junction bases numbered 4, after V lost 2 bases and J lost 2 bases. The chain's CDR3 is CASSVDGGTYNEQFF. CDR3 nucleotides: TGTGCCAGCAGCGTCGACGGGGGGACCTACAATGAGCAGTTCTTC.

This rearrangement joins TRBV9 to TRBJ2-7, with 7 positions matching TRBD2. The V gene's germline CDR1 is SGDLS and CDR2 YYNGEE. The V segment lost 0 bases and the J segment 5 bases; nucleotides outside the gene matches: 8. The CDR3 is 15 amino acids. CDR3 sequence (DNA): TGTGCCAGCAGCGTAGGGGGGGGGAGGTTCAACGAGCAGTACTTC. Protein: CASSVGGGRFNEQYF.